This T cell receptor beta chain was identified in a study of cytomegalovirus exposure and HLA in healthy donors. The PCR was carried out with 60 Vbeta primers and 13 Jbeta primers. Method: immunoSEQ multiplex PCR; TCRdb's copy keeps in-frame clones and lacks some. Counted here are hundreds of thousands of clones, about three quarters occurring once; the ten biggest clones make up 2.5% to 3%. In germline, CDR1 is SGDLS, CDR2 YYNGEE. The CDR3 sequence is 13 residues long. V was trimmed by 4 bases and J by 4 bases, leaving 9 bases between them. Concerning this clone: Antigen specificity is unknown.

Study results and caveats: Other equally common chains were less clonally expanded than HLA-associated TCR beta chains, a later analysis showed. Later analysis placed DRB1 highest and HLA-C lowest in TCR association rates, which differed by HLA locus. Sequencing probably produced one cluster of sequence variants that were highly shared.

The sequenced sample was PBMCs. The sequence was obtained from an older woman in good health and CMV-seropositive. This chain links TRBV9 with TRBJ1-3; D gene unclear. The CDR3 DNA follows: TGTGCCAGCAGCCTACCCCAAGGAAACACCATATATTTT. Translating it yields CASSLPQGNTIYF.